These 3 T cell receptor beta chains came from one sample sequenced in a study of cytomegalovirus exposure and HLA in healthy donors. PCR involved 60 Vbeta and 13 Jbeta primers. The protocol was immunoSEQ multiplex PCR, while the TCRdb copy is restricted to in-frame clones and leaves out a portion. Of 150,000 to 250,000 clones listed, roughly 85% are singletons. Sequencing used PBMCs. Receptor source: a woman between 45 and 60 years old in good health and CMV-seronegative.

The V call is TRBV18, the J call TRBJ1-3; weak D call: TRBD1 (6 bases). V lost 5 bases to trimming and J lost 3 bases, with 14 bases between them. This CDR3 has 15 amino acids. Germline loops: CDR1 KGHSH, CDR2 LQKENI. The chain's CDR3 is CASSIRQAIGNTIYF. Written as DNA, the CDR3 is TGTGCCAGCTCAATCCGACAGGCAATTGGAAACACCATATATTTT.

This chain connects TRBV7-9 to TRBJ2-5; TRBD2 matches 9 bases. Per the germline V gene, CDR1 is SEHNR and CDR2 is FQNEAQ (reference sequence). This CDR3 is 17 amino acids long. The V and J ends lost 5 bases and 4 bases, in that order; junction bases with no gene match: 14. In DNA form, the CDR3 reads TGTGCCAGCAGCCCGCGAGGAGGTAGCGGGGGTCGAGAGACCCAGTACTTC. This encodes CASSPRGGSGGRETQYF.

This sequence joins TRBV5-1 and TRBJ2-6; unclear D gene. CDR3 size: 11 residues. The germline CDR1 and CDR2 sequences are SGHRS and YFSETQ. With 5 bases removed from V and 8 bases from J, the gap between germline ends came to 5 bases. DNA of the CDR3: TGCGCCAGCAGTATCTCCAACGTCCTGACTTTC. Its translation is CASSISNVLTF.